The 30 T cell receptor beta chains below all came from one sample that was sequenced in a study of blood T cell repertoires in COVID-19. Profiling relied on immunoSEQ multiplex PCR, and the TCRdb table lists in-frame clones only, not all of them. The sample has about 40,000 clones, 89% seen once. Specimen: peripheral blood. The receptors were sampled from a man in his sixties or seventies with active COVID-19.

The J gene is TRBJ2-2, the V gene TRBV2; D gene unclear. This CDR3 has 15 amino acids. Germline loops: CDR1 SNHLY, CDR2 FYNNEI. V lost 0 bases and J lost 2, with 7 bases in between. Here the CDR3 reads CASSEAQVNTGELFF. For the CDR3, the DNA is TGTGCCAGCAGTGAAGCGCAGGTCAACACCGGGGAGCTGTTTTTT.

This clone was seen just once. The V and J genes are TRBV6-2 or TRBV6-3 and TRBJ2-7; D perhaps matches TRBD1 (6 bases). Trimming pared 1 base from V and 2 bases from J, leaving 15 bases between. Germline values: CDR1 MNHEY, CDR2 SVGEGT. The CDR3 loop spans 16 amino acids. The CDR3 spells CASSYYDPDSPYEQYF. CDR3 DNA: TGTGCCAGCAGTTACTACGACCCGGACAGTCCCTACGAGCAGTACTTC.

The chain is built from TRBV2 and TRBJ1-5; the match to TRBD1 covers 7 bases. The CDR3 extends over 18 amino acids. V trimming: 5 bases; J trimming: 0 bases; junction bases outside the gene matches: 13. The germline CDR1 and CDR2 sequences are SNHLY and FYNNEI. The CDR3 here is CASSLGSGTVRSNQPQHF. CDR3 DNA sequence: TGTGCCAGCAGTTTAGGCTCCGGGACAGTCCGTAGCAATCAGCCCCAGCATTTT. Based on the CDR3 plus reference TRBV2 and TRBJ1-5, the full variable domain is EPEVTQTPSHQVTQMGQEVILRCVPISNHLYFYWYRQILGQKVEFLVSFYNNEISEKSEIFDDQFSVERPDGSNFTLKIRSTKLEDSAMYFCASSLGSGTVRSNQPQHFGDGTRLSIL.

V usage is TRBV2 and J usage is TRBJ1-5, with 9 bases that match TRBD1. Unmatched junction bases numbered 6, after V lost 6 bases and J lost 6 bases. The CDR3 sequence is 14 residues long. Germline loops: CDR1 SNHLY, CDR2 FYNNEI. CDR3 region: CASRLQGAGQPQHF. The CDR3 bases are TGTGCCAGCAGACTACAGGGGGCCGGTCAGCCCCAGCATTTT.

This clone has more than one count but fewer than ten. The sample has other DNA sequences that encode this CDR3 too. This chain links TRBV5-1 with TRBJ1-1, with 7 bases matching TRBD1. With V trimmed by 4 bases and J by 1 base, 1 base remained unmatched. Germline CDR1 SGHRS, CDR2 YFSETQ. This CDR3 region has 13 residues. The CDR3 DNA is TGCGCCAGCAGCAGGACAGGGAACACTGAAGCTTTCTTT. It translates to CASSRTGNTEAFF. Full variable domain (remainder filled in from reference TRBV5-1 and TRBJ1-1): KAGVTQTPRYLIKTRGQQVTLSCSPISGHRSVSWYQQTPGQGLQFLFEYFSETQRNKGNFPGRFSGRQFSNSRSEMNVSTLELGDSALYLCASSRTGNTEAFFGQGTRLTVV.

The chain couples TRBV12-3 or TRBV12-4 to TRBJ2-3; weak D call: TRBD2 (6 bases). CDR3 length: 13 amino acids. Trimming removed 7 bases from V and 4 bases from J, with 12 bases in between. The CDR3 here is CASNPGVSDTQYF. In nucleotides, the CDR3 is TGTGCCAGCAACCCGGGGGTGTCAGATACGCAGTATTTT.

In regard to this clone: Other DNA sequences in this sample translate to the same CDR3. CDR3 sequence (DNA): TGTGCCAGCAGCTTAGGCCGGGACTACGAGCAGTACTTC. This encodes CASSLGRDYEQYF. The chain joins TRBV7-2 to TRBJ2-7; a possible D gene is TRBD2 (5 bases). V shed 1 base and J shed 3 bases, with 7 bases lying between them. This CDR3 has 13 residues. CDR1 is SGHTA, CDR2 FQGNSA, per germline.

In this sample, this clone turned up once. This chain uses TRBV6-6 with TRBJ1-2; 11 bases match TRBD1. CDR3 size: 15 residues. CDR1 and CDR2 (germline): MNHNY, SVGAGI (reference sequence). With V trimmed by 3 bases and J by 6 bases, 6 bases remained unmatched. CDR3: CASSYGDRGSDGYTF. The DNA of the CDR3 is TGTGCCAGCAGTTATGGGGACAGGGGGTCGGATGGCTACACCTTC.

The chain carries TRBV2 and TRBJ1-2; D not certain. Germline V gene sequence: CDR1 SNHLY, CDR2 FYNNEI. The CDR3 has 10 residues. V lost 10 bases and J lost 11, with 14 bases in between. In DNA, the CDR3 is TGTGCCAAAAGGGAGGGAGGGTACACCTTC. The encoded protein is CAKREGGYTF.

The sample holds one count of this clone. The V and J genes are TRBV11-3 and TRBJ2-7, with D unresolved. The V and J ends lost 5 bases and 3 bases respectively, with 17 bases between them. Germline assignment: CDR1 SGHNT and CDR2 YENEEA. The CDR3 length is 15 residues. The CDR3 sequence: CASSPGSSPDYEQYF. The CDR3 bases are TGTGCCAGCAGCCCCGGGTCCTCCCCTGACTACGAGCAGTACTTC.

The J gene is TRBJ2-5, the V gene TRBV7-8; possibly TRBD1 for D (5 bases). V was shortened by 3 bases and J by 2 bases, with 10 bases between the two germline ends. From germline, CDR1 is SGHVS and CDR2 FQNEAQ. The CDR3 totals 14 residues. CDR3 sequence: CASSLGPDQETQYF. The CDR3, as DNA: TGTGCCAGCAGCTTGGGGCCGGATCAAGAGACCCAGTACTTC.

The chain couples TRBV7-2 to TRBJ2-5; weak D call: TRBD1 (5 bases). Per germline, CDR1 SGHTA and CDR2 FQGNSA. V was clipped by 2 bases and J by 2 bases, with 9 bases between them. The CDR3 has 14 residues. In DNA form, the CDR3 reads TGTGCCAGCAGCTTATTGACAGCTCAAGAGACCCAGTACTTC. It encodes CASSLLTAQETQYF.

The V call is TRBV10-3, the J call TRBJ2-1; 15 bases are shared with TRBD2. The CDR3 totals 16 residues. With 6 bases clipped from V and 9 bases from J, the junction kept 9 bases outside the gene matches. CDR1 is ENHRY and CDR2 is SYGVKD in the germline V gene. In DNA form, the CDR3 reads TGTGCCATCAGGACCGGGACTAGCGGGGGGCCCACTGAGCAGTTCTTC. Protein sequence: CAIRTGTSGGPTEQFF.

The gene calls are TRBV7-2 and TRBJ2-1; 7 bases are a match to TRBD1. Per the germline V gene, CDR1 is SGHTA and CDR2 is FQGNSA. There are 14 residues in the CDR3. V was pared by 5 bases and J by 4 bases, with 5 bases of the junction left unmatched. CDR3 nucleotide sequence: TGTGCCAGCAGCGGGGACAGCTTATACAATGAGCAGTTCTTC. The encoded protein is CASSGDSLYNEQFF.

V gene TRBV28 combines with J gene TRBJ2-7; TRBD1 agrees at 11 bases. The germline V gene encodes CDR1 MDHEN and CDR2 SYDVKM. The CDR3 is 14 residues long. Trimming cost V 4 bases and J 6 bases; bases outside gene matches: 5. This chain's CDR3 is CASSSGQGAFEQYF. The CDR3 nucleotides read TGTGCCAGCAGTTCCGGACAGGGGGCCTTCGAGCAGTACTTC. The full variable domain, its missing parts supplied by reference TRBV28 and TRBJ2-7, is DVKVTQSSRYLVKRTGEKVFLECVQDMDHENMFWYRQDPGLGLRLIYFSYDVKMKEKGDIPEGYSVSREKKERFSLILESASTNQTSMYLCASSSGQGAFEQYFGPGTRLTVT.

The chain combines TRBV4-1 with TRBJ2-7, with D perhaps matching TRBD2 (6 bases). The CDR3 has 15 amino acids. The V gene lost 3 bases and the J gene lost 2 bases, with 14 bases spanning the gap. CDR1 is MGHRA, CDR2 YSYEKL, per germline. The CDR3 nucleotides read TGCGCCAGCAGCCACCCCGGGACTGAAGCCTACGAGCAGTACTTC. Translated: CASSHPGTEAYEQYF.

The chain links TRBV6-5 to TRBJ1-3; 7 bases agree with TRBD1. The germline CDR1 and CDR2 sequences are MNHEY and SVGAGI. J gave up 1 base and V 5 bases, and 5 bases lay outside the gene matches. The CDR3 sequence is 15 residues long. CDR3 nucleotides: TGTGCCAGCAGTCCAGGGGGTAATTCTGGAAACACCATATATTTT. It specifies CASSPGGNSGNTIYF.

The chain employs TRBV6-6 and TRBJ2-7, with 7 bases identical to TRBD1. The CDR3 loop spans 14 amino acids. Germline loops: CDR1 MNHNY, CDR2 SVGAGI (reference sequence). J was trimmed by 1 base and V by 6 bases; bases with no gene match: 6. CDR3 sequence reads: CASSTGTASYEQYF. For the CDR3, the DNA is TGTGCCAGCAGCACCGGGACAGCGTCCTACGAGCAGTACTTC.

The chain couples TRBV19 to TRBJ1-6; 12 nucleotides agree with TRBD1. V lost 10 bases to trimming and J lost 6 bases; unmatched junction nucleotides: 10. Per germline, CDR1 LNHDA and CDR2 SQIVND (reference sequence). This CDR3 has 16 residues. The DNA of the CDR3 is TGTGCCACTAGGAGGGACAGGGGGCGAGGTAATTCACCCCTCCACTTT. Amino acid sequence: CATRRDRGRGNSPLHF. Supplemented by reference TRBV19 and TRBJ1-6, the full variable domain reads DGGITQSPKYLFRKEGQNVTLSCEQNLNHDAMYWYRQDPGQGLRLIYYSQIVNDFQKGDIAEGYSVSREKKESFPLTVTSAQKNPTAFYLCATRRDRGRGNSPLHFGNGTRLTVT.

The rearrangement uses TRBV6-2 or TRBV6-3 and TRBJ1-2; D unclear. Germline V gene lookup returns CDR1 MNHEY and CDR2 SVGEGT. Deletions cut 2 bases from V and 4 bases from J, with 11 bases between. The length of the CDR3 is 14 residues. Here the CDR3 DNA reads TGTGCCAGCAGTTACAATGAGGGCAGCTATGGCTACACCTTC. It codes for CASSYNEGSYGYTF.

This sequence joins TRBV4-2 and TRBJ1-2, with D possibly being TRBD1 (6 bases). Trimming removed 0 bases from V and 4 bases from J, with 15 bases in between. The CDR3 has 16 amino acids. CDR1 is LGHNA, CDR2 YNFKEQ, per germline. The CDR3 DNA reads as TGTGCCAGCAGCCAAGATCGGGCAGGGGATAGCTATGGCTACACCTTC. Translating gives CASSQDRAGDSYGYTF.

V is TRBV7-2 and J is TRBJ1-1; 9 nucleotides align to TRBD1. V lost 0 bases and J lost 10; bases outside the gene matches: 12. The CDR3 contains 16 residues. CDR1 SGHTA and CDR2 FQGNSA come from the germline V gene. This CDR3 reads CASSLALGQGGTGAFF. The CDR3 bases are TGTGCCAGCAGCTTAGCGCTGGGACAGGGCGGGACGGGAGCTTTCTTT.

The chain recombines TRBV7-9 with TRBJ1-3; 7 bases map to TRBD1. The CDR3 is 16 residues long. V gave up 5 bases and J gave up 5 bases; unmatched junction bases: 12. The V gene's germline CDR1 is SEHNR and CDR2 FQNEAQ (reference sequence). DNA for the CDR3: TGTGCCAGCAGCCTCACAGGGGCGCAGTATAGAAACACCATATATTTT. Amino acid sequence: CASSLTGAQYRNTIYF.

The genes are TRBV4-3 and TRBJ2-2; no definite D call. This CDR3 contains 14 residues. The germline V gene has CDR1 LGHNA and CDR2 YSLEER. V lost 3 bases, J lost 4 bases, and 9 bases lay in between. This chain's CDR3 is CASSHGFVTGELFF. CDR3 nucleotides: TGCGCCAGCAGCCACGGTTTCGTCACCGGGGAGCTGTTTTTT.

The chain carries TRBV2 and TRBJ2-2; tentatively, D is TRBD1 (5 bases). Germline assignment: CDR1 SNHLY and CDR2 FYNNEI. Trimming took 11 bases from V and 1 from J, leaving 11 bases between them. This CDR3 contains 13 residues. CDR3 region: CAGSQGNTGELFF. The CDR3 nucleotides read TGTGCCGGTAGCCAGGGGAACACCGGGGAGCTGTTTTTT.

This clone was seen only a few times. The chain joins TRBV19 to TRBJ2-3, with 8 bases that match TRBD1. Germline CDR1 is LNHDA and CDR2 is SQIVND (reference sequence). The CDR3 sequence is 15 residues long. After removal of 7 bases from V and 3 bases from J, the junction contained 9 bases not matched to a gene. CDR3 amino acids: CASTVGGQGTDTQYF. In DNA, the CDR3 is TGTGCCAGTACAGTAGGAGGACAGGGTACAGATACGCAGTATTTT.

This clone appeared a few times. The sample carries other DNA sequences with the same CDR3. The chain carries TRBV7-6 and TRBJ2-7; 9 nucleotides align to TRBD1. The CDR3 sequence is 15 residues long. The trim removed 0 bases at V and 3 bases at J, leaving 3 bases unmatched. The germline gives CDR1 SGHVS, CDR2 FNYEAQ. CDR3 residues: CASSLASGQGYEQYF. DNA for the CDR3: TGTGCCAGCAGCTTAGCGTCGGGACAGGGCTACGAGCAGTACTTC. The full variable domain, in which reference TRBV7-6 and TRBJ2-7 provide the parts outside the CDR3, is GAGVSQSPRYKVTKRGQDVALRCDPISGHVSLYWYRQALGQGPEFLTYFNYEAQQDKSGLPNDRFSAERPEGSISTLTIQRTEQRDSAMYRCASSLASGQGYEQYFGPGTRLTVT.

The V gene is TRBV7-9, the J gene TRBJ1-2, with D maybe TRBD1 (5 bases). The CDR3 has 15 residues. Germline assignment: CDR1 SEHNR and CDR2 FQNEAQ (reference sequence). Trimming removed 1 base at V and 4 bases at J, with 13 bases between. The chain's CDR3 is CASSLVGREGYGYTF. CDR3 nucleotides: TGTGCCAGCAGCTTAGTCGGCAGGGAGGGCTATGGCTACACCTTC.

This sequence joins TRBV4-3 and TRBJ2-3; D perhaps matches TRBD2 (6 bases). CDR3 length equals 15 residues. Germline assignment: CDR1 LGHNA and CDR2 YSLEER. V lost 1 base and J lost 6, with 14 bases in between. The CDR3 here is CASSQGQLRGDTQYF. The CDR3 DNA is TGCGCCAGCAGCCAAGGCCAGCTGCGGGGTGATACGCAGTATTTT.

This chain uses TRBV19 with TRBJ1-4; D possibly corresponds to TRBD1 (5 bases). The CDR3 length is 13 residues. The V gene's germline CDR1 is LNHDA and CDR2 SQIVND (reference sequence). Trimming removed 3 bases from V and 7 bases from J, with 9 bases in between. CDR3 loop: CASSMGGSEKLFF. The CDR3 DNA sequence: TGTGCCAGTAGTATGGGGGGTAGTGAAAAACTGTTTTTT.